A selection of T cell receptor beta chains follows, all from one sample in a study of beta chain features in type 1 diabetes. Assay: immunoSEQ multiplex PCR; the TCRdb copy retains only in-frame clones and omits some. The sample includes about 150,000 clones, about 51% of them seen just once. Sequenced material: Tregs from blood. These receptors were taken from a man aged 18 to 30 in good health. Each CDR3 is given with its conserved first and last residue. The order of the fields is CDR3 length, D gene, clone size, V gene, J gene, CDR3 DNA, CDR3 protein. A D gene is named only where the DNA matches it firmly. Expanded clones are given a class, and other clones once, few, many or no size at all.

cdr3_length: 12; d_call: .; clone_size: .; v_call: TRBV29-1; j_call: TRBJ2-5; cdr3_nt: TGCAGCGTCCCCTCAGGAGGGGAGACCCAGTACTTC; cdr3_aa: CSVPSGGETQYF
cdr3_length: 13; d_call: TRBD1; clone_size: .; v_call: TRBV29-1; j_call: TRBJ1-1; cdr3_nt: TGCAGCGTTGGAAGGACAGGGGGCACTGAAGCTTTCTTT; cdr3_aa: CSVGRTGGTEAFF
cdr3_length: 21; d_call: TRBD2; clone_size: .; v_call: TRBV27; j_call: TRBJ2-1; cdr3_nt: TGTGCCAGCAGTTTAGCTCCCCCCTCTATGGCGGGAGGTCGACTCTACAATGAGCAGTTCTTC; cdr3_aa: CASSLAPPSMAGGRLYNEQFF
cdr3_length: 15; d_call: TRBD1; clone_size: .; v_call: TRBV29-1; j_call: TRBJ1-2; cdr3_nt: TGCAGCGTCCTTAGGGGGACAGATGGACCCTATGGCTACACCTTC; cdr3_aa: CSVLRGTDGPYGYTF
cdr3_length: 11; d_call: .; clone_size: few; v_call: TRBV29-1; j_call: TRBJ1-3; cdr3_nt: TGCAGCGTTGTCGGGGTGAACACCATATATTTT; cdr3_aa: CSVVGVNTIYF
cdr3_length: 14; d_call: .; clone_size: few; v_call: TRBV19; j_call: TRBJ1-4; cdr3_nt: TGTGCCAGTACCCCGACAGCAACTAATGAAAAACTGTTTTTT; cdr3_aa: CASTPTATNEKLFF
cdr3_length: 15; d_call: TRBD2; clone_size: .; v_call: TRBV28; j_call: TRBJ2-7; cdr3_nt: TGTGCCAGCAGTTTAAGTGGACTAGCCGGGGGAGAGCAGTACTTC; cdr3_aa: CASSLSGLAGGEQYF
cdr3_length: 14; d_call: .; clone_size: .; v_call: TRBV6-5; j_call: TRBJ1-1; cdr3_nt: TGTGCCAGCAGTTACGGTACACTGAACACTGAAGCTTTCTTT; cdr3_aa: CASSYGTLNTEAFF
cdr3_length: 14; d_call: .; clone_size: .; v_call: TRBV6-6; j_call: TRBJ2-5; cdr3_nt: TGTGCCAGCACCCCCCCAGGGAAACAAGAGACCCAGTACTTC; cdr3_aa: CASTPPGKQETQYF
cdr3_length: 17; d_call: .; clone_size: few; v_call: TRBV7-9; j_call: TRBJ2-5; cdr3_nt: TGTGCCAGCAGCTTCCTACAGCGGCGGGCGAATAGGGAGACCCAGTACTTC; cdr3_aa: CASSFLQRRANRETQYF
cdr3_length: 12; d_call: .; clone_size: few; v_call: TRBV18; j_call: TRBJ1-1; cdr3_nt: TGTGCCAGCTCAGCCCGGGAGACAAAAGCTTTCTTT; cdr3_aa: CASSARETKAFF
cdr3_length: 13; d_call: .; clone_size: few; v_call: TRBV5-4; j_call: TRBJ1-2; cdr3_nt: TGTGCCAGCAGCTTGAGGGGGAGCGATGGCTACACCTTC; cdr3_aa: CASSLRGSDGYTF
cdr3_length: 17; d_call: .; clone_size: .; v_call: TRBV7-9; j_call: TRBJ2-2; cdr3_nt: TGTGCCAGCAGCTCAAGGCCCAGGACACCGAACACCGGGGAGCTGTTTTTT; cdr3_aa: CASSSRPRTPNTGELFF
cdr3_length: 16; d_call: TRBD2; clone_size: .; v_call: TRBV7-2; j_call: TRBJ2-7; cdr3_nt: TGTGCCAGCAGCCCGCGACTAGCGGGAGGCAGGGACGAGCAGTACTTC; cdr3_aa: CASSPRLAGGRDEQYF
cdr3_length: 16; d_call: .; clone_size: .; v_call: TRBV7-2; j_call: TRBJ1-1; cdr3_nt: TGTGCCAGCAGCTTAGGGGGGGGATATATGAACACTGAAGCTTTCTTT; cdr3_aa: CASSLGGGYMNTEAFF
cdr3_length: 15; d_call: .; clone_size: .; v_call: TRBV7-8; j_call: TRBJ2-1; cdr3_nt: TGTGCCAGCAGCTTAGCCCCCCGTGTTCGGAATGAGCAGTTCTTC; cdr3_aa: CASSLAPRVRNEQFF
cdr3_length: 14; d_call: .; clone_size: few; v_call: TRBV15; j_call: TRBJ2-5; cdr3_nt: TGTGCCACCAGCAGAGTACAGACGGCGGAGACCCAGTACTTC; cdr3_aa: CATSRVQTAETQYF
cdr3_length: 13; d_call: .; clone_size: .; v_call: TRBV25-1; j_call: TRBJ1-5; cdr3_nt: TGTGCCAGCAGTGGGGGGGGAGATCAGCCCCAGCATTTT; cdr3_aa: CASSGGGDQPQHF
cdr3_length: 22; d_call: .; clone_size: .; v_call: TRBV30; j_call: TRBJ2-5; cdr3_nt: TGTGCCTGGAGTGCACCCCTTTCCAACGAACTAAGTAGGGGGGGTCTCTACGAGACCCAGTACTTC; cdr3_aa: CAWSAPLSNELSRGGLYETQYF
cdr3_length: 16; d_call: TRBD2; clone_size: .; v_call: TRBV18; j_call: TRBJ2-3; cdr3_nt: TGTGCCAGCTCACCACTCCTAGCGGGGCGCACAGATACGCAGTATTTT; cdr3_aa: CASSPLLAGRTDTQYF
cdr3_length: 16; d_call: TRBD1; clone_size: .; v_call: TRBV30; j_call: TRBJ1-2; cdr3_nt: TGTGCCTGGAGTGCCATGGGACAGGGGGCGGGCTATGGCTACACCTTC; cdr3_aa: CAWSAMGQGAGYGYTF
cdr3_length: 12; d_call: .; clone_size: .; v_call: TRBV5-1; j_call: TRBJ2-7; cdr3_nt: TGCGCCAGCAGGGACAACTCCTACGAGCAGTACTTC; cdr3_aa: CASRDNSYEQYF
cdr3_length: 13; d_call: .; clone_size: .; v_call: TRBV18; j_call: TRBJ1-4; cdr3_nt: TGTGCCAGCTCACCTACCTCAGGAGAAAAACTGTTTTTT; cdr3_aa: CASSPTSGEKLFF
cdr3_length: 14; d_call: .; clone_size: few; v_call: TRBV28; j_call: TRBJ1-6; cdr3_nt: TGTGCCAGCAGTTTGGAGGGCTTCGGTTCACCCCTCCACTTT; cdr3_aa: CASSLEGFGSPLHF
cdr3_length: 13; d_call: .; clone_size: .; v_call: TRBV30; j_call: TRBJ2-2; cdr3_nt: TGTGCCTGGAGTGCGGGTTGGACCGGGGAGCTGTTTTTT; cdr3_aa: CAWSAGWTGELFF
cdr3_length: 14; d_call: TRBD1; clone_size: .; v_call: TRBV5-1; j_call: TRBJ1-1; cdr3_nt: TGCGCCAGCAGCAAAGGACAGGGTAGCACTGAAGCTTTCTTT; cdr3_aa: CASSKGQGSTEAFF
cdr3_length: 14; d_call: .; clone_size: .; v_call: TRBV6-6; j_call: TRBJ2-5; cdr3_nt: TGTGCCAGCAACTTGGACTGGGTCCAAGAGACCCAGTACTTC; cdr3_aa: CASNLDWVQETQYF
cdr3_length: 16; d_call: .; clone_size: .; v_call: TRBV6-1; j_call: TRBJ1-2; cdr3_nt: TGTGCCAGCAGTGAATTTTTAAGGGGCGGCGACTATGGCTACACCTTC; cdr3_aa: CASSEFLRGGDYGYTF
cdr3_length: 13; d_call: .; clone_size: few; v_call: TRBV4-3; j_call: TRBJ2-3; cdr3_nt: TGCGCCAGCAGCCAACTAGTGACAGATACGCAGTATTTT; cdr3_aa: CASSQLVTDTQYF
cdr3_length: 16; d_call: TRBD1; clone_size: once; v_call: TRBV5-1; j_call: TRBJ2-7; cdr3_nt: TGCGCCAGCAGCTTGGGCGGGACAGGGGTCTCCTACGAGCAGTACTTC; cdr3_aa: CASSLGGTGVSYEQYF
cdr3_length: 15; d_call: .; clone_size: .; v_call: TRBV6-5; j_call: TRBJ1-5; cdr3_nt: TGTGCCAGCAGTTCAACAGGATGGGGCAATCAGCCCCAGCATTTT; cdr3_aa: CASSSTGWGNQPQHF
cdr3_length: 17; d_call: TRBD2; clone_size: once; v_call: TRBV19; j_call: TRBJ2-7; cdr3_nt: TGTGCCAGTAGTATATTAGGAGGGGGGACTAGCGGCTACGAGCAGTACTTC; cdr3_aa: CASSILGGGTSGYEQYF
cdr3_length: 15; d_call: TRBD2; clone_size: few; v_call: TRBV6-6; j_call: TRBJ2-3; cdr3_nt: TGTGCCAGCAGTTACTCGACACTAGCGGGGCAGACGCAGTATTTT; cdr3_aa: CASSYSTLAGQTQYF
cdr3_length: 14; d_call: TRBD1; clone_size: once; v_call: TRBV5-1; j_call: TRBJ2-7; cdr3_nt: TGCGCCAGCAGCCTCATGACAGGGTCCTACGAGCAGTACTTC; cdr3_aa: CASSLMTGSYEQYF
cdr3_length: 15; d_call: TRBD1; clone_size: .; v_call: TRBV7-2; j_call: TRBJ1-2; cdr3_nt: TGTGCCAGCAGCTGGCTTGGGACAGGGACGTCCGGCTACACCTTC; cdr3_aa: CASSWLGTGTSGYTF
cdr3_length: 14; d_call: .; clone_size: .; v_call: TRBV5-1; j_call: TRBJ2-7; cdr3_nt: TGCGCCAGCAAGCGGACGAATTGGGACTACGAGCAGTACTTC; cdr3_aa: CASKRTNWDYEQYF
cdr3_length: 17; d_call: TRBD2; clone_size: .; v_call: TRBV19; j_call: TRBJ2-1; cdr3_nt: TGTGCCAGTAGTGTGCCCTTTCTAGCGGGGGGGCGGGGTGAGCAGTTCTTC; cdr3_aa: CASSVPFLAGGRGEQFF
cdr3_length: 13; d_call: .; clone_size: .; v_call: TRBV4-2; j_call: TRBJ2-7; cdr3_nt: TGTGCCAGCAGCCAAGATCGAGGGTACGAGCAGTACTTC; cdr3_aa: CASSQDRGYEQYF
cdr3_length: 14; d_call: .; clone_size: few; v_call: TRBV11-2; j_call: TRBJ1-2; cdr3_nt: TGTGCCAGCAGCTTCGACAGGTTATCGGATGGCTACACCTTC; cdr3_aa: CASSFDRLSDGYTF
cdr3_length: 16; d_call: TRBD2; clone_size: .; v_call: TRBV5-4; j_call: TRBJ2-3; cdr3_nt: TGTGCCAGCAGCCCAGGACTAGCGGCCCCCCGTGATACGCAGTATTTT; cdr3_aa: CASSPGLAAPRDTQYF
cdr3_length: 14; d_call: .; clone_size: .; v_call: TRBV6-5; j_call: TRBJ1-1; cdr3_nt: TGTGCCAGCAGTTACTCGCCGGGGAACACTGAAGCTTTCTTT; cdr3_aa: CASSYSPGNTEAFF